The rows below give T cell receptor beta chains drawn from one sample of a study of blood T cell repertoires in COVID-19. Using immunoSEQ multiplex PCR, the repertoire was profiled, and TCRdb retains in-frame clones only, with some absent. The sample yields under 250,000 clones, roughly four fifths seen once. The sequenced material came from peripheral blood. All receptors come from a man in his thirties or forties who had recovered from COVID-19. The CDR3 runs from the conserved cysteine through the conserved F or W. A D gene is named only where the DNA matches it firmly. Size tells how often a clone was seen (once, few, many) or the class of an expanded clone, and some rows leave it out.

cdr3_aa: CASSSEGDIQYF
cdr3_nt: TGTGCCAGCAGCTCCGAGGGGGACATTCAGTACTTC
clone_size: .
d_call: .
v_call: TRBV12-3/TRBV12-4
j_call: TRBJ2-4

cdr3_aa: CATSDGLAGEQETQYF
cdr3_nt: TGTGCCACCAGTGACGGGCTAGCGGGGGAGCAAGAGACCCAGTACTTC
clone_size: .
d_call: TRBD2
v_call: TRBV24-1
j_call: TRBJ2-5

cdr3_aa: CASSPTPGGTEAFF
cdr3_nt: TGCGCCAGCAGCCCGACCCCGGGCGGGACTGAAGCTTTCTTT
clone_size: .
d_call: .
v_call: TRBV4-1
j_call: TRBJ1-1

cdr3_aa: CSVEDFGAGVGGYTF
cdr3_nt: TGCAGCGTTGAAGATTTCGGGGCAGGGGTTGGTGGCTACACCTTC
clone_size: .
d_call: .
v_call: TRBV29-1
j_call: TRBJ1-2

cdr3_aa: CASSELNRVLIDTQYF
cdr3_nt: TGTGCCAGCAGTGAATTGAACAGGGTCTTGATAGATACGCAGTATTTT
clone_size: .
d_call: .
v_call: TRBV6-1
j_call: TRBJ2-3

cdr3_aa: CASSPTGGAGETQYF
cdr3_nt: TGTGCCAGCAGCCCGACAGGGGGCGCGGGAGAGACCCAGTACTTC
clone_size: .
d_call: TRBD1
v_call: TRBV5-6
j_call: TRBJ2-5

cdr3_aa: CASSQPPRPDRASPLHF
cdr3_nt: TGTGCCAGCAGCCAACCTCCCCGCCCAGACAGAGCTTCACCCCTCCACTTT
clone_size: .
d_call: .
v_call: TRBV3-1/TRBV3-2
j_call: TRBJ1-6

cdr3_aa: CASTPLTGGGGYIQYF
cdr3_nt: TGTGCCAGCACCCCCCTGACAGGGGGCGGTGGGTACATTCAGTACTTC
clone_size: .
d_call: TRBD1
v_call: TRBV7-2
j_call: TRBJ2-4

cdr3_aa: CASSFGTSGGADTQYF
cdr3_nt: TGTGCCAGCAGCTTTGGGACTAGCGGGGGGGCAGATACGCAGTATTTT
clone_size: .
d_call: TRBD2
v_call: TRBV11-3
j_call: TRBJ2-3

cdr3_aa: CASSPEAAGRDVFF
cdr3_nt: TGTGCCAGCAGCCCCGAGGCGGCAGGGCGCGACGTCTTCTTT
clone_size: .
d_call: .
v_call: TRBV6-5
j_call: TRBJ1-1

cdr3_aa: CAISGSGPGGQPQHF
cdr3_nt: TGTGCCATCAGTGGGTCCGGGCCCGGGGGTCAGCCCCAGCATTTT
clone_size: .
d_call: .
v_call: TRBV10-3
j_call: TRBJ1-5

cdr3_aa: CASGTGQPTGELFF
cdr3_nt: TGCGCCAGCGGAACCGGACAGCCCACCGGGGAGCTGTTTTTT
clone_size: once
d_call: .
v_call: TRBV5-1
j_call: TRBJ2-2

cdr3_aa: CASSLSRASGGVLTDTQYF
cdr3_nt: TGCGCCAGCAGCTTGTCCAGGGCTAGCGGGGGGGTCCTCACAGATACGCAGTATTTT
clone_size: once
d_call: TRBD2
v_call: TRBV5-1
j_call: TRBJ2-3

cdr3_aa: CAIRWGEDTEAFF
cdr3_nt: TGTGCCATCAGGTGGGGGGAGGACACTGAAGCTTTCTTT
clone_size: .
d_call: .
v_call: TRBV10-3
j_call: TRBJ1-1

cdr3_aa: CASPWRPGEAFF
cdr3_nt: TGTGCCAGCCCATGGAGGCCAGGGGAGGCTTTCTTT
clone_size: once
d_call: .
v_call: TRBV5-8
j_call: TRBJ1-1

cdr3_aa: CASSSVRDSGNEQFF
cdr3_nt: TGTGCCAGCAGCTCAGTCCGGGACAGCGGCAATGAGCAGTTCTTC
clone_size: few
d_call: TRBD1
v_call: TRBV7-9
j_call: TRBJ2-1

cdr3_aa: CASSYNRDITEKLFF
cdr3_nt: TGTGCCAGCAGTTATAACCGGGATATCACTGAAAAACTGTTTTTT
clone_size: .
d_call: .
v_call: TRBV6-6
j_call: TRBJ1-4

cdr3_aa: CSAMNQAQHF
cdr3_nt: TGCAGTGCTATGAATCAGGCCCAGCATTTT
clone_size: .
d_call: .
v_call: TRBV20-1
j_call: TRBJ1-5

cdr3_aa: CAGLQGAEAFF
cdr3_nt: TGTGCGGGGCTCCAGGGCGCTGAAGCTTTCTTT
clone_size: .
d_call: .
v_call: TRBV28
j_call: TRBJ1-1

cdr3_aa: CASSNRGRGRYGYTF
cdr3_nt: TGTGCCAGCAGCAACAGGGGGCGCGGGCGATATGGCTACACCTTC
clone_size: .
d_call: TRBD1
v_call: TRBV5-8
j_call: TRBJ1-2

cdr3_aa: CASSLWTDYGYTF
cdr3_nt: TGTGCCAGCAGCTTATGGACAGACTATGGCTACACCTTC
clone_size: .
d_call: .
v_call: TRBV11-2
j_call: TRBJ1-2

cdr3_aa: CASRGTGGRFEVTDTQYF
cdr3_nt: TGTGCCAGCAGGGGGACAGGGGGCAGGTTTGAGGTCACAGATACGCAGTATTTT
clone_size: .
d_call: TRBD1
v_call: TRBV2
j_call: TRBJ2-3

cdr3_aa: CASTPRGGRNEQFF
cdr3_nt: TGTGCCAGCACCCCTCGGGGGGGCCGGAATGAGCAGTTCTTC
clone_size: .
d_call: TRBD2
v_call: TRBV2
j_call: TRBJ2-1